The 32 T cell receptor beta chains given below trace back to one sample, sequenced in a study of vaccination and CD4 T cells after COVID-19. The Oncomine TCR Beta short-read assay was applied to DNA of cultured CD4+ T cells. Each CDR3 protein is one row after TCRdb ran MiXCR on the PCR reads. Of about 7,400 distinct CDR3 sequences in the sample, less than 40% were seen once. Antigens of these TCRs are unknown. Sample treatment: roughly ten-day PBMC culture with coronavirus spike peptide pools or control peptides (ViraFEST assay). Unexposed donor CD4+ T cells predated the COVID-19 pandemic, collected 2011-2018. The material sequenced was CD4+ T cells from blood, cultured in vitro. These receptors came from a human donor in good health.

This clonotype occurred a few times. This chain links TRBV6-1 with TRBJ1-6, with a possible D match to TRBD1 (5 bases). This CDR3 is built from 13 residues. The germline V gene encodes CDR1 MNHNS and CDR2 SASEGT. Trimming stripped 3 bases from V and 10 bases from J, with 10 bases between. CDR3 residues: CASSDQAGSPLHF. The CDR3 coding sequence is TGTGCCAGCAGTGACCAGGCAGGGTCACCCCTCCACTTT.

This sequence joins TRBV20-1 and TRBJ2-3; D is perhaps TRBD2 (6 bases). Per germline, CDR1 DFQATT and CDR2 SNEGSKA (reference sequence). The CDR3 extends over 15 amino acids. V dropped 5 bases and J dropped 2 bases, with 17 bases sitting between them. CDR3 region: CSAEPPRGTTDTQYF. The CDR3 DNA sequence: TGCAGTGCTGAGCCACCTCGGGGGACCACAGATACGCAGTATTTT.

This clonotype was counted between two and nine times. CDR3 DNA sequence: TGTGCCAGCAAGAACAGGTTAGACACTGAAGCTTTCTTT. This translates into CASKNRLDTEAFF. This rearrangement joins TRBV6-4 to TRBJ1-1; a weak D match, TRBD1 (5 bases). Between the trimmed V and J ends, which lost 7 bases and 3 bases, there was a span of 12 bases. Germline V gene sequence: CDR1 MRHNA, CDR2 SNTAGT. The length of the CDR3 is 13 residues.

As regards this clonotype: Because the CDR3's place on the DNA is in doubt, the DNA is left out and the CDR3 is given as listed by TCRdb. The CDR3 sequence is CASSKVGTGNSYNSPLHF. V usage is TRBV21-1 and J usage is TRBJ1-6; the table's D call of TRBD1 was not tested on the DNA. TRBV21-1 is a known pseudogene. The CDR3 region is 18 residues in length, termini included.

This chain links TRBV6-1 with TRBJ1-6; D not certain. Germline CDR1 and CDR2: MNHNS and SASEGT. This CDR3 has 15 amino acids. The V end lost 6 bases, the J end lost 6 bases, and 15 bases lay between the germline ends. The CDR3 DNA reads as TGTGCCAGCAGATTTCCGGGAAGGGCTAATTCACCCCTCCACTTT. This codes for CASRFPGRANSPLHF.

This rearrangement joins TRBV12-3 or TRBV12-4 to TRBJ1-1, with no clear D. Trimming shortened V by 5 bases and J by 1 base, and 17 bases separated the two germline ends. The CDR3 sequence is 16 residues long. The CDR3 nucleotides read TGTGCCAGCAGTCTGGGTGTTAGCAGAAAGAACACTGAAGCTTTCTTT. Amino acids: CASSLGVSRKNTEAFF.

The V and J genes are TRBV6-5 and TRBJ1-1, with 8 bases aligning to TRBD1. The CDR3 length is 15 residues. Trimming took 4 bases from V and 3 from J; bases not matched to a gene: 7. Germline-derived CDR1 and CDR2 are MNHEY and SVGAGI. CDR3 in DNA: TGTGCCAGCAGTTTATACACGACAGGGGACACTGAAGCTTTCTTT. This translates into CASSLYTTGDTEAFF.

The chain has TRBV5-6 and TRBJ1-1, with a weak D call TRBD1 (6 bases). The CDR3 loop spans 11 amino acids. The germline gives CDR1 SGHDT, CDR2 YYEEEE. Trimming stripped 5 bases from V and 5 bases from J, with 7 bases between. CDR3 sequence: CASRGTTEAFF. As DNA, the CDR3 is TGTGCCAGCAGAGGGACAACTGAAGCTTTCTTT.

The chain joins TRBV20-1 to TRBJ1-6; D possibly corresponds to TRBD1 (5 bases). Trimming cost V 4 bases and J 10 bases, with 17 bases left between them. This CDR3 has 14 amino acids. Germline CDR1 reads DFQATT; CDR2 reads SNEGSKA (reference sequence). The CDR3 is CSATLGPTKSPLHF. The DNA for the CDR3 is TGCAGTGCTACCTTGGGACCGACAAAGTCACCCCTCCACTTT.

By its share, this clonotype is medium-sized (0.01 to 0.1%). The chain couples TRBV12-3 or TRBV12-4 to TRBJ2-1; D possibly corresponds to TRBD2 (6 bases). The germline V and J ends were trimmed by 2 bases and 7 bases, with 15 bases remaining between them. The CDR3 is 15 amino acids. In nucleotides, the CDR3 is TGTGCCAGCAGTTTAAGGAGCGGGCTCATGAATGAGCAGTTCTTC. This codes for CASSLRSGLMNEQFF.

This clonotype appeared a few times. The chain recombines TRBV6-1 with TRBJ2-2, with D possibly being TRBD2 (6 bases). The CDR3 runs 16 residues. CDR1 is MNHNS and CDR2 is SASEGT in the germline V gene. The V end lost 5 bases, the J end lost 7 bases, and 20 bases lay between the germline ends. The CDR3 here is CASSPNRRATNGELFF. As DNA, the CDR3 is TGTGCCAGCAGTCCCAACAGGAGGGCGACAAACGGGGAGCTGTTTTTT.

The chain combines TRBV7-9 with TRBJ1-3; TRBD1 aligns across 7 bases. The CDR3 totals 15 residues. Germline assignment: CDR1 SEHNR and CDR2 FQNEAQ (reference sequence). With V trimmed by 5 bases and J by 8 bases, 12 bases remained unmatched. Here the CDR3 reads CASSRGTAQGDTIYF. The CDR3 region has the DNA TGTGCCAGCAGCCGCGGGACAGCCCAAGGGGACACCATATATTTT.

This clonotype was recorded a few times. The CDR3, as DNA: TGTGCGTCAATGACTAACTATGGCTACACCTTC. Translated: CASMTNYGYTF. J is TRBJ1-2 and V is TRBV19; D remains unclear. The CDR3 covers 11 residues. CDR1 is LNHDA and CDR2 is SQIVND in the germline V gene (reference sequence).

The gene calls are TRBV11-2 and TRBJ1-1, with D unresolved. The CDR3 runs to 15 residues. Trimming took off 5 bases at V and 0 bases at J, with 13 bases between the two ends. Germline V CDR1 and CDR2: SGHAT, FQNNGV. CDR3 sequence (DNA): TGTGCCAGCAGCGAGTACGTGATGATGAACACTGAAGCTTTCTTT. Translating gives CASSEYVMMNTEAFF.

V usage is TRBV12-3 or TRBV12-4 and J usage is TRBJ2-5; D may be TRBD2 (5 bases). Trimming took 7 bases from V and 4 from J, leaving 16 bases between them. This CDR3 contains 14 residues. This CDR3 is CASTWGEGRETQYF. CDR3 bases: TGTGCCAGCACATGGGGAGAAGGGCGAGAGACCCAGTACTTC.

The CDR3 loop reads CASGREQGVYGYTF. The CDR3 DNA is TGTGCCAGCGGAAGGGAACAGGGGGTCTATGGCTACACCTTC. This chain joins TRBV12-3 or TRBV12-4 and TRBJ1-2; 8 bases line up with TRBD1. J lost 4 bases, V lost 8 bases, and 9 bases had no gene match. CDR3 length: 14 amino acids.

In this sample, this clonotype turned up a few times. V gene TRBV27 combines with J gene TRBJ2-3; D call uncertain. Between the trimmed V and J ends, which lost 0 bases and 0 bases, there was a span of 16 bases. Germline loops: CDR1 MNHEY, CDR2 SMNVEV (reference sequence). This CDR3 contains 18 residues. CDR3 nucleotide sequence: TGTGCCAGCAGTTTATCCCCAGTGGGCGACCACAGCACAGATACGCAGTATTTT. Amino acid sequence: CASSLSPVGDHSTDTQYF.

This clonotype was recorded a few times. This sequence joins TRBV20-1 and TRBJ2-4; D assignment may be TRBD1 or TRBD2 (5 bases each). The length of the CDR3 is 15 residues. In germline, CDR1 is DFQATT, CDR2 SNEGSKA (reference sequence). Trimming removed 3 bases at V and 6 bases at J, with 18 bases between. The CDR3 nucleotides are TGCAGTGCTAGTGGGACGTCGATGAGGGGAAACATTCAGTACTTC. It translates to CSASGTSMRGNIQYF.

The rearrangement links TRBV19 to TRBJ1-2; 11 positions agree with TRBD1. V shed 5 bases, J shed 2 bases, and the junction held 4 bases outside the gene matches. Germline V gene sequence: CDR1 LNHDA, CDR2 SQIVND (reference sequence). The length of the CDR3 is 15 residues. The CDR3 sequence is CASSLRDRGNYGYTF. CDR3 sequence (DNA): TGTGCCAGTAGTCTAAGGGACAGGGGGAACTATGGCTACACCTTC.

This chain joins TRBV24-1 and TRBJ1-2, with TRBD1 as a possible D gene (5 bases). This CDR3 is built from 14 residues. CDR1 KGHDR and CDR2 SFDVKD come from the germline V gene. Trimming removed 4 bases from V and 4 bases from J, with 12 bases in between. The CDR3 loop is CATSDGGLSYGYTF. CDR3 sequence (DNA): TGTGCCACCAGTGACGGGGGGTTGAGCTATGGCTACACCTTC.

The table lists this clonotype with a few counts. This rearrangement joins TRBV7-9 to TRBJ1-2, with no clear D. The germline CDR1 and CDR2 sequences are SEHNR and FQNEAQ (reference sequence). Trimming took off 1 base at V and 4 bases at J, with 10 bases between the two ends. CDR3 length: 14 residues. The CDR3 DNA sequence: TGTGCCAGCAGCTTAGGAACGGAGATCTATGGCTACACCTTC. It codes for CASSLGTEIYGYTF.

The chain uses TRBV20-1 and TRBJ1-2; TRBD1 agrees at 12 bases. The junction had 11 bases not matched to a gene; V was cut back by 5 bases and J by 4 bases. The germline V gene encodes CDR1 DFQATT and CDR2 SNEGSKA (reference sequence). The CDR3 is 16 residues long. CDR3 DNA: TGCAGTGCTGATGCCGGGACAGGGGGCGCAGGCTATGGCTACACCTTC. Translation: CSADAGTGGAGYGYTF.

The chain couples TRBV6-1 to TRBJ2-1, with 11 bases identical to TRBD2. Per the germline V gene, CDR1 is MNHNS and CDR2 is SASEGT. Trimming took 6 bases from V and 7 from J; bases not matched to a gene: 11. The length of the CDR3 is 16 residues. CDR3 DNA sequence: TGTGCCAGCAGACATGCTAGCGGGGGGATGAAAAATGAGCAGTTCTTC. Translated, it gives CASRHASGGMKNEQFF.

This chain uses TRBV9 with TRBJ1-2; no clear D. The germline gives CDR1 SGDLS, CDR2 YYNGEE. The CDR3 has 12 amino acids. V lost 3 bases, J lost 10 bases, and 13 bases lay in between. In DNA, the CDR3 is TGTGCCAGCAGCGCTGTTCAGGAGTTCTACACCTTC. Its translation: CASSAVQEFYTF.

There are a few counts of this clonotype. The chain joins TRBV20-1 to TRBJ2-7, with 11 bases that match TRBD2. CDR3 length: 15 residues. Germline CDR1 is DFQATT and CDR2 is SNEGSKA (reference sequence). The V and J ends lost 5 bases and 3 bases, in that order; junction bases with no gene match: 9. The CDR3: CSAAASGGTHYEQYF. The CDR3 region has the DNA TGCAGTGCTGCGGCTAGCGGGGGGACACACTACGAGCAGTACTTC.

In this sample, this clonotype turned up a few times. J is TRBJ1-6 and V is TRBV6-1; a weak D match, TRBD1 (5 bases). The CDR3 covers 14 residues. Trimming pared 2 bases from V and 6 bases from J, leaving 8 bases between. Germline CDR1 is MNHNS and CDR2 is SASEGT. CDR3 sequence (DNA): TGTGCCAGCAGTGAATGGACACCTAATTCACCCCTCCACTTT. As protein: CASSEWTPNSPLHF.

As concerns this clonotype: It is unclear where the CDR3 begins or ends on the DNA, so no DNA is shown, and the CDR3 is as TCRdb lists it. The chain recombines TRBV27 with TRBJ1-5. The CDR3 contains 14 residues when both ends are counted. CDR1 and CDR2 from the germline V gene are MNHEY and SMNVEV (reference sequence). The CDR3 region is CASSFGVGNQPRHF.

This chain uses TRBV7-8 with TRBJ2-5; D is unclear. Germline CDR1 is SGHVS and CDR2 is FQNEAQ. V lost 5 bases, J lost 0 bases, and 4 bases lay in between. The CDR3 loop spans 12 amino acids. DNA of the CDR3: TGTGCCAGCAGCCGGGACCAAGAGACCCAGTACTTC. Encoded protein: CASSRDQETQYF.

Here the CDR3 DNA reads TGTGCCAGTAGTACCCCTTATGGACTAGTCCCCTACGAGCAGTACTTC. Translated: CASSTPYGLVPYEQYF. The rearrangement links TRBV19 to TRBJ2-7; 7 nucleotides line up with TRBD2. V was clipped by 4 bases and J by 2 bases; unmatched bases: 11. CDR3 size: 16 residues. From germline, CDR1 is LNHDA and CDR2 SQIVND (reference sequence).

The chain carries TRBV19 and TRBJ2-5, with a weak D call TRBD2 (7 bases). The CDR3 sequence is 13 residues long. Per germline, CDR1 LNHDA and CDR2 SQIVND (reference sequence). Trimming removed 5 bases from V and 1 base from J, with 8 bases in between. CDR3 loop: CASSRGAQETQYF. For the CDR3, the DNA is TGTGCCAGTAGTCGGGGGGCCCAAGAGACCCAGTACTTC.

This clonotype came up a few times. The V call is TRBV6-5, the J call TRBJ1-1; D not resolved. The CDR3 runs to 14 residues. Per the germline V gene, CDR1 is MNHEY and CDR2 is SVGAGI. V was pared by 0 bases and J by 2 bases, with 7 bases between. This CDR3 is CASSYSEFNTEAFF. The CDR3 DNA is TGTGCCAGCAGTTACTCGGAGTTTAACACTGAAGCTTTCTTT.

In its sample, this clonotype was seen a few times. The chain recombines TRBV27 with TRBJ1-1, with a weak D call TRBD1 (6 bases). This CDR3 has 17 amino acids. The V end lost 5 bases, the J end lost 0 bases, and 19 bases lay between the germline ends. Per the germline V gene, CDR1 is MNHEY and CDR2 is SMNVEV (reference sequence). In DNA, the CDR3 is TGTGCCAGCAGTCCCCTTCGGACAGCGGTCTTGAACACTGAAGCTTTCTTT. This translates into CASSPLRTAVLNTEAFF.